The clone carrying this T cell receptor (beta chain) was detected only once. The antigen is undetermined. Trimming shortened V by 4 bases and J by 1 base, and 14 bases separated the two germline ends. This CDR3 comprises 16 residues. Naive CD4+ T cells were purified with Tregs depleted by CD25. MiXCR, run by TCRdb on the 5' RACE reads, gives a single entry per CDR3 protein. Of nearly 55,000 distinct CDR3 sequences listed, over 15% were seen once; the top ten hold roughly 2.4%. Study-level findings and limits: The TCR gene usage of tumor memory CD4+ T cells clustered together with blood and lymph node memory CD4+ cells and with lymph node naive CD4+ cells.

The rearrangement uses TRBV23-1 and TRBJ1-5; weak D call: TRBD1 (5 bases). TRBV23-1 is classed as an ORF, of uncertain function. The sequence came from a female donor with breast cancer. The sample consisted of naive CD4+ T cells sorted from blood. As to subset: naive CD4+ T cells, CD4+CD45RA+CD25-. The CDR3 DNA sequence: TGCGCCAGCAGTCCCTTTTCCAGGGAAAGCAATCAGCCCCAGCATTTT. Amino acids: CASSPFSRESNQPQHF.